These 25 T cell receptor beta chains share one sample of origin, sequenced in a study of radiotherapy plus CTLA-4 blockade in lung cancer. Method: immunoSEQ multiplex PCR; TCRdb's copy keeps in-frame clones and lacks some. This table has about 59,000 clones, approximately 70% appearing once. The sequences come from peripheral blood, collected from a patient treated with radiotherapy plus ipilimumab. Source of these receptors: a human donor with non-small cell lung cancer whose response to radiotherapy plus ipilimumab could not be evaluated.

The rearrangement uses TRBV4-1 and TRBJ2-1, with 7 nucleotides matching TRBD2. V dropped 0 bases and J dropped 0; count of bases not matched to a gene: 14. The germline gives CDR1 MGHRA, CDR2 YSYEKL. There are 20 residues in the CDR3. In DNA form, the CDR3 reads TGCGCCAGCAGCCAAGAAGAAGCGGGGCGGGTTACGAGCTCCTACAATGAGCAGTTCTTC. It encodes CASSQEEAGRVTSSYNEQFF.

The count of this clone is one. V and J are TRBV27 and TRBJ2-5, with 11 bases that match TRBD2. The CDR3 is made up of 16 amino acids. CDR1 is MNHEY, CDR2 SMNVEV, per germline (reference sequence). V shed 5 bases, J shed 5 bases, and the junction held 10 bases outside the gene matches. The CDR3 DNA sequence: TGTGCCAGCAGTGTGACTAGCGGGACTCCGAAGGAGACCCAGTACTTC. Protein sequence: CASSVTSGTPKETQYF.

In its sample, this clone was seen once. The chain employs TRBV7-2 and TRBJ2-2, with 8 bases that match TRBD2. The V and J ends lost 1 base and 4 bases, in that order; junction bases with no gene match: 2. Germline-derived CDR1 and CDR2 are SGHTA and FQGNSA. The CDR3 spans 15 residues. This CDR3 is CASSLGLAGTGELFF. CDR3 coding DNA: TGTGCCAGCAGCTTAGGTCTAGCGGGCACCGGGGAGCTGTTTTTT. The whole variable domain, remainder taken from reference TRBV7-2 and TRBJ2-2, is GAGVSQSPSNKVTEKGKDVELRCDPISGHTALYWYRQSLGQGLEFLIYFQGNSAPDKSGLPSDRFSAERTGGSVSTLTIQRTQQEDSAVYLCASSLGLAGTGELFFGEGSRLTVL.

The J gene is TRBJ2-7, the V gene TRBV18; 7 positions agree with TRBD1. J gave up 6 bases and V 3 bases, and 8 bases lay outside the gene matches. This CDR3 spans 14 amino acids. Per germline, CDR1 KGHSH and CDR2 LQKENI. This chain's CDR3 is CASSPATGTGEQYF. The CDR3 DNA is TGTGCCAGCTCACCCGCGACAGGGACGGGCGAGCAGTACTTC.

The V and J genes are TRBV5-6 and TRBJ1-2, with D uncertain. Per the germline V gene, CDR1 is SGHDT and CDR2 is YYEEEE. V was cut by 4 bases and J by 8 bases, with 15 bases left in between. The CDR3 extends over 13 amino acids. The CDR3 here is CASSPVGLQGYTF. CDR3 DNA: TGTGCCAGCAGCCCTGTCGGTCTACAGGGCTACACCTTC.

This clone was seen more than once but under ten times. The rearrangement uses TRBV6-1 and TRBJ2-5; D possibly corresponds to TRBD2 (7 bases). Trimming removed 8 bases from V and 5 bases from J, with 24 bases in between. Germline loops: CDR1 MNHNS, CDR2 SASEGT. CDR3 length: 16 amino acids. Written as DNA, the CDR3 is TGTGCCAGCTGTAAAGAAACAGGGTGGGGAGGGGAGACCCAGTACTTC. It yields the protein CASCKETGWGGETQYF.

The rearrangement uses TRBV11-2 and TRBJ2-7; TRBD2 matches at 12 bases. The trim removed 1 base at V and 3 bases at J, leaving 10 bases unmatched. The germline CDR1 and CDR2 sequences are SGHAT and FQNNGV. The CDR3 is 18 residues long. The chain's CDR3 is CASSLGIHLLAGGYEQYF. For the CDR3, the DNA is TGTGCCAGCAGCTTAGGAATCCACCTACTAGCGGGAGGCTACGAGCAGTACTTC.

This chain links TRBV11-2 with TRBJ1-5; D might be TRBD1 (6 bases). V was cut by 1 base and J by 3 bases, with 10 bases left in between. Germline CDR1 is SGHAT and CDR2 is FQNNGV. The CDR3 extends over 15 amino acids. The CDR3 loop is CASSLGTASNQPQHF. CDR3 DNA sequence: TGTGCCAGCAGCTTAGGGACAGCTTCCAATCAGCCCCAGCATTTT.

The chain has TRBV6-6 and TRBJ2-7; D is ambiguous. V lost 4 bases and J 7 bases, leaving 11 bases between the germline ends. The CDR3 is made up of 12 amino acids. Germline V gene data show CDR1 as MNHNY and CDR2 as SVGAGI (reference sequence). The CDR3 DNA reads TGTGCCAGCAGTTTTCCACAGTTGGAGCAGTACTTC. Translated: CASSFPQLEQYF.

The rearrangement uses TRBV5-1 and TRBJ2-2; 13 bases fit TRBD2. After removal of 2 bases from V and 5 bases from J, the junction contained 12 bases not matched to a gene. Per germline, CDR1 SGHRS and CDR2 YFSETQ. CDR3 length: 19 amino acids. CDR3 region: CASSLDRLAGGVDTGELFF. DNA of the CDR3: TGCGCCAGCAGCTTAGACCGACTAGCGGGAGGCGTCGATACCGGGGAGCTGTTTTTT.

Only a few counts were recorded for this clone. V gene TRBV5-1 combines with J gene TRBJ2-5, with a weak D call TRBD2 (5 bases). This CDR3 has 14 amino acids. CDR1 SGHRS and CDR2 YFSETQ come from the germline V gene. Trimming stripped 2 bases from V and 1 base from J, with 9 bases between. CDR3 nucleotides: TGCGCCAGCAGCTTAGGACTGTCCCAAGAGACCCAGTACTTC. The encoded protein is CASSLGLSQETQYF.

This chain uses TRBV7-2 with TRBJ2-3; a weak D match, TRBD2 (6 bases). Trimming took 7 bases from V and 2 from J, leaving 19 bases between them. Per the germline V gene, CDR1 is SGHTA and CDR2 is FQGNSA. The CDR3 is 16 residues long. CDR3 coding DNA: TGTGCCAGCAAACTCCTCGGAGGCGGGGTCACAGATACGCAGTATTTT. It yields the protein CASKLLGGGVTDTQYF. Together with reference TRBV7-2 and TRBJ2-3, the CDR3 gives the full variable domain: GAGVSQSPSNKVTEKGKDVELRCDPISGHTALYWYRQSLGQGLEFLIYFQGNSAPDKSGLPSDRFSAERTGGSVSTLTIQRTQQEDSAVYLCASKLLGGGVTDTQYFGPGTRLTVL.

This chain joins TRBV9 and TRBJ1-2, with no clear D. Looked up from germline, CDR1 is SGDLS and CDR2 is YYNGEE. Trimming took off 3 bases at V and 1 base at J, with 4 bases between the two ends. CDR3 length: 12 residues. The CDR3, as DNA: TGTGCCAGCAGCGCCAGTAACTATGGCTACACCTTC. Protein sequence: CASSASNYGYTF.

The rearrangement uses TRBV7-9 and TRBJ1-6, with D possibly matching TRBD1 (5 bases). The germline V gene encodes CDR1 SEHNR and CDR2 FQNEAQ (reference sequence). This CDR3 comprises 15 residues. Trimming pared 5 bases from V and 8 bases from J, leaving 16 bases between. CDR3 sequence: CASSGLFPGYSPLHF. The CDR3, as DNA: TGTGCCAGCAGCGGACTATTCCCAGGGTATTCACCCCTCCACTTT. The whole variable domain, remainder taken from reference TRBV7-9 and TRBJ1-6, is DTGVSQNPRHKITKRGQNVTFRCDPISEHNRLYWYRQTLGQGPEFLTYFQNEAQLEKSRLLSDRFSAERPKGSFSTLEIQRTEQGDSAMYLCASSGLFPGYSPLHFGNGTRLTVT.

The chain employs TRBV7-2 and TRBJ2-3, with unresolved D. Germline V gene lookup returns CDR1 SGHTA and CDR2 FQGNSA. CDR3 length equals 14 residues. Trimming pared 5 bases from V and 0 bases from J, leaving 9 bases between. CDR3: CASSVLSSTDTQYF. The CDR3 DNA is TGTGCCAGCAGCGTACTTTCTAGCACAGATACGCAGTATTTT. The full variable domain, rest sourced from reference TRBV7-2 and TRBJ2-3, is GAGVSQSPSNKVTEKGKDVELRCDPISGHTALYWYRQSLGQGLEFLIYFQGNSAPDKSGLPSDRFSAERTGGSVSTLTIQRTQQEDSAVYLCASSVLSSTDTQYFGPGTRLTVL.

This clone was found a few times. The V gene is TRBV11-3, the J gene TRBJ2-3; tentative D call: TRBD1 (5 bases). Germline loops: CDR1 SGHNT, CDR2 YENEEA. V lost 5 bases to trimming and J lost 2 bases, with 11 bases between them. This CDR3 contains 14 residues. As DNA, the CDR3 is TGTGCCAGCAGCCCTACCAGGGCCACAGATACGCAGTATTTT. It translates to CASSPTRATDTQYF.

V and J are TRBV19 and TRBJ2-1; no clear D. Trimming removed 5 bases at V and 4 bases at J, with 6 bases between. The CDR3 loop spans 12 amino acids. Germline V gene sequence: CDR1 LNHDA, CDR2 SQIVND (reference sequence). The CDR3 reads CASSPSYNEQFF. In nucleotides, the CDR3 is TGTGCCAGTAGTCCCTCGTACAATGAGCAGTTCTTC.

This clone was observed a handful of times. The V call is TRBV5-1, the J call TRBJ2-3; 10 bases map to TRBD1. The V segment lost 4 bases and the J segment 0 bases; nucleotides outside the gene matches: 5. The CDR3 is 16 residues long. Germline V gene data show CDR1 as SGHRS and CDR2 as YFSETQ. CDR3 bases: TGCGCCAGCAGCCCGAGGGGACAGGGGAGCACAGATACGCAGTATTTT. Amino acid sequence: CASSPRGQGSTDTQYF.

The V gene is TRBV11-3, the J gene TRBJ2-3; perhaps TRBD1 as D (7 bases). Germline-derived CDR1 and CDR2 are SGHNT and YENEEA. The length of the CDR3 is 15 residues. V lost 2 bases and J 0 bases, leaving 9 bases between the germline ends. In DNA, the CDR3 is TGTGCCAGCAGCTTACAGGGGGGCAGCACAGATACGCAGTATTTT. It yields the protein CASSLQGGSTDTQYF.

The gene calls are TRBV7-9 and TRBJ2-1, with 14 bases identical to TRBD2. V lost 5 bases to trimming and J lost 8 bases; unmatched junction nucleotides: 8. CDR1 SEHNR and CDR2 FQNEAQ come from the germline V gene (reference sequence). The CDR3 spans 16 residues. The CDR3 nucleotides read TGTGCCAGCAGCCTCCTGGGACTAGCGGGAGTGGATGAGCAGTTCTTC. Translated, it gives CASSLLGLAGVDEQFF.

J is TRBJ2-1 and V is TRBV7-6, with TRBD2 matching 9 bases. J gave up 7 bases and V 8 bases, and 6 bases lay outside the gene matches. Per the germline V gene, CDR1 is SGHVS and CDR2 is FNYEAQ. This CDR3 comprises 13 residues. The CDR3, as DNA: TGTGCCAGCCAGGGCGGGGGGGGGAATGAGCAGTTCTTC. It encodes CASQGGGGNEQFF.

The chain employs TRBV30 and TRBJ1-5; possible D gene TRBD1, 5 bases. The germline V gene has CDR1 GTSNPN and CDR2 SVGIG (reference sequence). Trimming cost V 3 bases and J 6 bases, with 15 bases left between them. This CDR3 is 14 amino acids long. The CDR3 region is CAWSPGGTGQPQHF. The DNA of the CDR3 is TGTGCCTGGAGCCCCGGGGGGACGGGTCAGCCCCAGCATTTT.

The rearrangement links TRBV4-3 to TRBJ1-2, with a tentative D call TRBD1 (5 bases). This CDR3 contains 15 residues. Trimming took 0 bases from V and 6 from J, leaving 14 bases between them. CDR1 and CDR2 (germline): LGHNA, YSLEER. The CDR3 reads CASSQDLGQGDGYTF. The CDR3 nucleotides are TGCGCCAGCAGCCAAGATCTGGGGCAGGGCGATGGCTACACCTTC.

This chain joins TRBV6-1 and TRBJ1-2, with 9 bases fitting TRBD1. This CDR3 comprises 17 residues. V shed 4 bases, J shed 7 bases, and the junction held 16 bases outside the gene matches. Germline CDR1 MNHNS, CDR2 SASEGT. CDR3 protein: CASSAEGTGTFLAGYTF. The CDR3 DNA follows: TGTGCCAGCAGTGCGGAGGGGACAGGGACCTTCCTAGCTGGCTACACCTTC.

CDR3 in DNA: TGTGCCAGCAGCCTCTCGCATTTACGTAGGAGCTCTGGGGCCAACGTCCTGACTTTC. It codes for CASSLSHLRRSSGANVLTF. The chain employs TRBV9 and TRBJ2-6, with D uncertain. The V gene's germline CDR1 is SGDLS and CDR2 YYNGEE. The CDR3 sequence is 19 residues long. V was pared by 4 bases and J by 0 bases, with 20 bases between.